This TCR beta chain was found in a study of T cells in Graves' hyperthyroidism and ophthalmopathy. In this sample, this clonotype turned up many times. PBMCs were collected from a roughly 10 ml volume of fresh peripheral blood. Authors of the study amplified TCR beta CDR3 regions from RNA transcripts. The HTBI set primed first-round TCR CDR3 RT-PCR. TCRdb reanalysed the multiplex PCR reads using MiXCR and keeps one entry per CDR3 protein. The table includes approximately 300,000 distinct CDR3 sequences, approximately 16% detected once. The length of the CDR3 is 15 residues. V shed 5 bases and J 8 bases; nucleotides not matched to a gene: 11. Germline V CDR1 and CDR2: SNHLY, FYNNEI.

This sequence was found in a man under 40 with Graves' hyperthyroidism. The genes are TRBV2 and TRBJ1-4, with 7 nucleotides matching TRBD1. Source material: blood. The DNA for the CDR3 is TGTGCCAGCAGTATTGAGACAGGGAGGAACGAAAAACTGTTTTTT. Encoded protein: CASSIETGRNEKLFF.